The 5 T cell receptor beta chains below all came from one sample that was sequenced in a study of cytomegalovirus exposure and HLA in healthy donors. Clones were sequenced by immunoSEQ multiplex PCR, and TCRdb holds only the in-frame ones, with some missing. The sample has 85,000 to 120,000 clones; about nine tenths are singletons. The sequencing sample was made of PBMCs. These receptors all stem from a woman between 18 and 29 years old in good health and CMV-seropositive.

The V and J genes are TRBV9 and TRBJ2-3; D possibly corresponds to TRBD1 (5 bases). The CDR3 is 15 residues long. Germline V gene sequence: CDR1 SGDLS, CDR2 YYNGEE. V was trimmed by 0 bases and J by 2 bases, leaving 10 bases between them. The CDR3 DNA reads TGTGCCAGCAGCGTAGGGTGGACAACCACAGATACGCAGTATTTT. This translates into CASSVGWTTTDTQYF. Drawing the rest from reference TRBV9 and TRBJ2-3, the complete variable domain is DSGVTQTPKHLITATGQRVTLRCSPRSGDLSVYWYQQSLDQGLQFLIQYYNGEERAKGNILERFSAQQFPDLHSELNLSSLELGDSALYFCASSVGWTTTDTQYFGPGTRLTVL.

To note about this clone: Distinct nucleotide sequences in the sample also encode this CDR3. The chain joins TRBV6-5 to TRBJ2-7; tentative D call: TRBD2 (6 bases). There are 14 residues in the CDR3. Germline CDR1 MNHEY, CDR2 SVGAGI. V was trimmed by 0 bases and J by 2 bases, leaving 8 bases between them. For the CDR3, the DNA is TGTGCCAGCAGTTACTCGCGGGGAGCCTACGAGCAGTACGTC. This sequence encodes CASSYSRGAYEQYV.

This chain uses TRBV28 with TRBJ2-5; 9 nucleotides align to TRBD1. This CDR3 is 16 amino acids long. Germline CDR1 and CDR2: MDHEN and SYDVKM. After removal of 4 bases from V and 5 bases from J, the junction contained 11 bases not matched to a gene. This chain's CDR3 is CASSSAENRGRETQYF. CDR3 nucleotide sequence: TGTGCCAGCAGTTCTGCGGAAAACAGGGGGCGGGAGACCCAGTACTTC.

This rearrangement joins TRBV27 to TRBJ2-6; no definite D call. Germline V CDR1 and CDR2: MNHEY, SMNVEV (reference sequence). Trimming took off 8 bases at V and 0 bases at J, with 14 bases between the two ends. The CDR3 extends over 16 amino acids. The CDR3 region has the DNA TGTGCCAGCGCTTCCAAGCACCTCTCTGGGGCCAACGTCCTGACTTTC. Amino acids: CASASKHLSGANVLTF.

V is TRBV15 and J is TRBJ1-1; the D gene is possibly TRBD1 (5 bases). The CDR3 runs 17 residues. CDR1 is LNHNV, CDR2 YYDKDF, per germline (reference sequence). Trimming stripped 1 base from V and 4 bases from J, with 19 bases between. The CDR3 region is CATSRGFVRGNGTEAFF. Here the CDR3 DNA reads TGTGCCACCAGCAGAGGATTCGTACGGGGGAACGGCACTGAAGCTTTCTTT. Full variable domain (remainder filled in from reference TRBV15 and TRBJ1-1): DAMVIQNPRYQVTQFGKPVTLSCSQTLNHNVMYWYQQKSSQAPKLLFHYYDKDFNNEADTPDNFQSRRPNTSFCFLDIRSPGLGDTAMYLCATSRGFVRGNGTEAFFGQGTRLTVV.